A selection of T cell receptor beta chains follows, all from one sample in a study of T cell responses to AZD1222 COVID-19 vaccine. Some clones are missing from TCRdb's copy, which holds only in-frame ones; the method was immunoSEQ multiplex PCR. The sample consists of approximately 80,000 clones, 90% of them appearing once. The source material was peripheral blood, sampled 28 days after the second AZD1222 dose. These receptors were taken from an adult who received the AZD1222 COVID-19 vaccine. The CDR3 runs from the conserved cysteine through the conserved F or W. Each record gives: D gene, V gene, clone size, J gene, CDR3 DNA, CDR3 protein. A D gene is named only where the DNA matches it firmly. Clone sizes are given selectively: once, few, many, or a class where the clone is expanded.

d_call: NA
v_call: TRBV10-3
clone_size: NA
j_call: TRBJ2-2
cdr3_nt: TGTGCCACGGCGGCGTCAGCCGGGGAGCTGTTTTTT
cdr3_aa: CATAASAGELFF

d_call: NA
v_call: TRBV7-2
clone_size: NA
j_call: TRBJ2-3
cdr3_nt: TGTGCCAGCAGCTTAGGCACACAGGAGTCGCAGTATTTT
cdr3_aa: CASSLGTQESQYF

d_call: NA
v_call: TRBV6-5
clone_size: once
j_call: TRBJ1-2
cdr3_nt: TGTGCCAGCAATCAGGGACGGGGCTATGGCTACACCTTC
cdr3_aa: CASNQGRGYGYTF

d_call: NA
v_call: TRBV6-5
clone_size: NA
j_call: TRBJ1-4
cdr3_nt: TGTGCCAGCAGCCCCGCCGGAGGGAAGGGAGAAAAACTGTTTTTT
cdr3_aa: CASSPAGGKGEKLFF

d_call: NA
v_call: TRBV27
clone_size: NA
j_call: TRBJ2-1
cdr3_nt: TGTGCCAGCAGTTCTTGGGACAACCCCAATGAGCAGTTCTTC
cdr3_aa: CASSSWDNPNEQFF

d_call: NA
v_call: TRBV27
clone_size: NA
j_call: TRBJ1-5
cdr3_nt: NA
cdr3_aa: CASSFLAGQPQHF

d_call: TRBD2
v_call: TRBV7-8
clone_size: NA
j_call: TRBJ2-3
cdr3_nt: TGTGCCAGCAGCGACGGGACTAGCAGAGATACGCAGTATTTT
cdr3_aa: CASSDGTSRDTQYF

d_call: NA
v_call: TRBV2
clone_size: NA
j_call: TRBJ1-2
cdr3_nt: TGTGCCAGCAGGGGGGTAGGCGGCTACACCTTC
cdr3_aa: CASRGVGGYTF

d_call: NA
v_call: TRBV3-1/TRBV3-2
clone_size: NA
j_call: TRBJ1-1
cdr3_nt: TGTGCCAGCAGCCAAGATAGGGGAGAAGCTTTCTTT
cdr3_aa: CASSQDRGEAFF

d_call: NA
v_call: TRBV27
clone_size: NA
j_call: TRBJ2-5
cdr3_nt: TGTGCCAGCAGCTTTTCCCGGATCAGTCAAGAGACCCAGTACTTC
cdr3_aa: CASSFSRISQETQYF

d_call: TRBD1
v_call: TRBV9
clone_size: NA
j_call: TRBJ1-3
cdr3_nt: TGTGCCAGCAGTCTCGGGACAGGGTCTGGAAACACCATATATTTT
cdr3_aa: CASSLGTGSGNTIYF

d_call: NA
v_call: TRBV27
clone_size: NA
j_call: TRBJ1-1
cdr3_nt: TGTGCCAGCAGTTCCCTAACACAGCCCGCGAACACTGAAGCTTTCTTT
cdr3_aa: CASSSLTQPANTEAFF

d_call: TRBD1
v_call: TRBV18
clone_size: NA
j_call: TRBJ1-2
cdr3_nt: TGTGCCAGCTCACAGAACTTGGGACAGGGAGTCGGCTACACCTTC
cdr3_aa: CASSQNLGQGVGYTF

d_call: NA
v_call: TRBV21-1
clone_size: NA
j_call: TRBJ2-7
cdr3_nt: TGTGCCAGCAGCAAATTGCGTTTCTACGAGCAGTACTTC
cdr3_aa: CASSKLRFYEQYF

d_call: TRBD2
v_call: TRBV7-6
clone_size: NA
j_call: TRBJ2-1
cdr3_nt: TGTGCCAGCAGCTTAGCGTCGGGAGGCCCCTACAATGAGCAGTTCTTC
cdr3_aa: CASSLASGGPYNEQFF

d_call: NA
v_call: TRBV27
clone_size: NA
j_call: TRBJ1-3
cdr3_nt: TGTGCCAGCAGTTGGGTTCCTCCCCGCGGCACCATATATTTT
cdr3_aa: CASSWVPPRGTIYF

d_call: NA
v_call: TRBV6-5
clone_size: NA
j_call: TRBJ1-5
cdr3_nt: TGTGCCAGCAGTTCCGGGACACCGAGACAGCCCCAGCATTTT
cdr3_aa: CASSSGTPRQPQHF

d_call: NA
v_call: TRBV29-1
clone_size: once
j_call: TRBJ2-1
cdr3_nt: TGCAGCGTTGAAGCCAGGGACCGGGGATCCGACAATGAGCAGTTCTTC
cdr3_aa: CSVEARDRGSDNEQFF

d_call: TRBD1
v_call: TRBV9
clone_size: NA
j_call: TRBJ2-1
cdr3_nt: TGTGCCAGCAGCGTAGGGCAGGGGGATAATGAGCAGTTCTTC
cdr3_aa: CASSVGQGDNEQFF

d_call: TRBD1
v_call: TRBV9
clone_size: once
j_call: TRBJ1-2
cdr3_nt: TGTGCCAGCAGCATACTACAGGGGGCGGACTATGGCTACACCTTC
cdr3_aa: CASSILQGADYGYTF

d_call: TRBD1
v_call: TRBV29-1
clone_size: NA
j_call: TRBJ1-5
cdr3_nt: TGCAGCGTCGGGACAGGCAATCAGCCCCAGCATTTT
cdr3_aa: CSVGTGNQPQHF

d_call: NA
v_call: TRBV15
clone_size: NA
j_call: TRBJ2-6
cdr3_nt: TGTGCCACCTCGACTCAGGGGTCTGGGGCCAACGTCCTGACTTTC
cdr3_aa: CATSTQGSGANVLTF

d_call: NA
v_call: TRBV30
clone_size: NA
j_call: TRBJ1-1
cdr3_nt: TGTGCCTGGAGCCGACTCGGGGGGTTTGGTGACACTGAAGCTTTCTTT
cdr3_aa: CAWSRLGGFGDTEAFF

d_call: NA
v_call: TRBV5-1
clone_size: NA
j_call: TRBJ2-2
cdr3_nt: TGCGCCAGCAGTAATGGGGTACTGGAGGAGCTGTTTTTT
cdr3_aa: CASSNGVLEELFF

d_call: TRBD2
v_call: TRBV27
clone_size: NA
j_call: TRBJ2-1
cdr3_nt: TGTGCCAGCAGTTTATCCCCGGTTTTAGCGGGGGGCTACAATGAGCAGTTCTTC
cdr3_aa: CASSLSPVLAGGYNEQFF

d_call: NA
v_call: TRBV7-6
clone_size: NA
j_call: TRBJ2-2
cdr3_nt: TGTGCCAGCAGCTCACACAGGGACACCGGGGAGCTGTTTTTT
cdr3_aa: CASSSHRDTGELFF

d_call: NA
v_call: TRBV6-1
clone_size: NA
j_call: TRBJ1-4
cdr3_nt: TGTGCCAGCAGTGAAGGGCGGGAAATTAATGAAAAACTGTTTTTT
cdr3_aa: CASSEGREINEKLFF

d_call: NA
v_call: TRBV18
clone_size: NA
j_call: TRBJ1-3
cdr3_nt: TGTGCCAGCTCACCGCTTTCAGGGTCTGGAAACACCATATATTTT
cdr3_aa: CASSPLSGSGNTIYF

d_call: NA
v_call: TRBV6-1
clone_size: NA
j_call: TRBJ2-5
cdr3_nt: TGTGCCAGCAGTGACGGGTGGGCGACAAGGGGCCAAGAGACCCAGTACTTC
cdr3_aa: CASSDGWATRGQETQYF

d_call: NA
v_call: TRBV11-2
clone_size: NA
j_call: TRBJ2-7
cdr3_nt: TGTGCCAGCAGCCTCGCTCGAGTTAAGTACGAGCAGTACTTC
cdr3_aa: CASSLARVKYEQYF

d_call: NA
v_call: TRBV19
clone_size: NA
j_call: TRBJ1-5
cdr3_nt: TGTGCCAGTAGCCAGGGAAATAACAGAAATCAGCCCCAGCATTTT
cdr3_aa: CASSQGNNRNQPQHF

d_call: TRBD1
v_call: TRBV7-9
clone_size: NA
j_call: TRBJ1-4
cdr3_nt: TGTGCCAGCAGCTTAGAGGGGCGGACAGGGAAAAAACTGTTTTTT
cdr3_aa: CASSLEGRTGKKLFF

d_call: NA
v_call: TRBV24-1
clone_size: once
j_call: TRBJ2-1
cdr3_nt: TGTGCCACCAGTACACAGGGCCTATACAATGAGCAGTTCTTC
cdr3_aa: CATSTQGLYNEQFF

d_call: NA
v_call: TRBV19
clone_size: once
j_call: TRBJ2-1
cdr3_nt: TGTGCCAGTACCAACTCGAGAGCAGGGGCTAATGAGCAGTTCTTC
cdr3_aa: CASTNSRAGANEQFF

d_call: TRBD1
v_call: TRBV6-5
clone_size: NA
j_call: TRBJ2-5
cdr3_nt: TGTGCCAGCAGTTACGGACAGGGAAAGACCCAGTACTTC
cdr3_aa: CASSYGQGKTQYF

d_call: NA
v_call: TRBV12-3/TRBV12-4
clone_size: NA
j_call: TRBJ1-1
cdr3_nt: TGTGCCACCGGGTTTCGGGTGAACACTGAAGCTTTCTTT
cdr3_aa: CATGFRVNTEAFF

d_call: NA
v_call: TRBV7-3
clone_size: NA
j_call: TRBJ2-1
cdr3_nt: TGTGCCAGCAGCGCGAACCCCCCAACCTCCTACAATGAGCAGTTCTTC
cdr3_aa: CASSANPPTSYNEQFF

d_call: TRBD1
v_call: TRBV3-1/TRBV3-2
clone_size: NA
j_call: TRBJ1-6
cdr3_nt: TGTGCCAGCAGCCAAGGCACGGGACAGGGGAATTCACCCCTCCACTTT
cdr3_aa: CASSQGTGQGNSPLHF

d_call: NA
v_call: TRBV19
clone_size: NA
j_call: TRBJ2-2
cdr3_nt: TGTGCCAGTAGTTCCCACTCTAGGGGCTCCCGGACCGGGGAGCTGTTTTTT
cdr3_aa: CASSSHSRGSRTGELFF

d_call: NA
v_call: TRBV5-1
clone_size: NA
j_call: TRBJ2-2
cdr3_nt: TGCGCCAGCAGCTTGTCCGTAGGGGGCACCGGGGAGCTGTTTTTT
cdr3_aa: CASSLSVGGTGELFF

d_call: NA
v_call: TRBV5-1
clone_size: large
j_call: TRBJ2-7
cdr3_nt: TGCGCCAGCAGCTCCCGGGACGGCAGCTCCTACGAGCAGTACTTC
cdr3_aa: CASSSRDGSSYEQYF

d_call: TRBD2
v_call: TRBV4-1
clone_size: NA
j_call: TRBJ2-1
cdr3_nt: TGCGCCAGCAGCCAAGCTTCTGGCGGGGGGGTCAATGAGCAGTTCTTC
cdr3_aa: CASSQASGGGVNEQFF

d_call: NA
v_call: TRBV5-4
clone_size: NA
j_call: TRBJ2-5
cdr3_nt: TGTGCCAGCAGCTCCCGACAAACCCCTAACCAAGAGACCCAGTACTTC
cdr3_aa: CASSSRQTPNQETQYF

d_call: NA
v_call: TRBV3-1/TRBV3-2
clone_size: NA
j_call: TRBJ1-6
cdr3_nt: TGTGCCAGCAGCCCACTGACTAGCTCCTATAATTCACCCCTCCACTTT
cdr3_aa: CASSPLTSSYNSPLHF

d_call: NA
v_call: TRBV27
clone_size: NA
j_call: TRBJ2-1
cdr3_nt: TGTGCCACCGGTAAGGAGACAGCCTACAATGAGCAGTTCTTC
cdr3_aa: CATGKETAYNEQFF

d_call: NA
v_call: TRBV9
clone_size: NA
j_call: TRBJ2-7
cdr3_nt: TGTGCCAGCAGCGAGGAGGTGGGGGAGCAGTACTTC
cdr3_aa: CASSEEVGEQYF

d_call: NA
v_call: TRBV4-2
clone_size: NA
j_call: TRBJ2-3
cdr3_nt: TGTGCCAGCAGCCAAGGCGGGGGCAGGGGAGATACGCAGTATTTT
cdr3_aa: CASSQGGGRGDTQYF

d_call: NA
v_call: TRBV2
clone_size: NA
j_call: TRBJ1-1
cdr3_nt: TGTGCCAGCAAAGGTGGGCGGGGCTCTACTGAAGCTTTCTTT
cdr3_aa: CASKGGRGSTEAFF